These T cell receptor beta chains were read from a single sample in a study of spatial heterogeneity in lung cancer. From the 5' RACE reads, TCRdb called clonotypes with MiXCR, one entry per CDR3 protein. Here the sample spans 26,000 or so distinct CDR3 sequences, approximately 8.1% being singletons. This specimen consisted of PBMCs, obtained at surgery. The receptors shown here come from a female donor with early-stage non-small cell lung cancer. Both conserved end residues are part of each CDR3. The D gene is left open where the match is weak. Clone size is given for some rows only: seen once, a few or many times, or a class if the clone is expanded.

>many|TRBV6-5|TRBJ2-3|TRBD2
TGTGCCAGCAGTTACCGCGCTAGCGGGATCGGAGATACGCAGTATTTT
CASSYRASGIGDTQYF
>many|TRBV30|TRBJ2-3|TRBD1
TGTGCCTGGAGTGTAGGGGGCTCGGATACGCAGTATTTT
CAWSVGGSDTQYF
>many|TRBV12-3/TRBV12-4|TRBJ1-1|-
TGTGCCAGCAGTTTCAGAGTCTCGGAAGCTTTCTTT
CASSFRVSEAFF
>many|TRBV6-5|TRBJ2-7|-
TGTGCCAGCAGCCCCCTTACCGTGGGTATTGAGCAGTACTTC
CASSPLTVGIEQYF
>many|TRBV23-1|TRBJ2-7|-
TGCGCCAGCAGTCAGAATAGTGACCGGGACGGATACTACGAGCAGTACTTC
CASSQNSDRDGYYEQYF
>many|TRBV27|TRBJ1-6|-
TGTGCCAGCAGTCTCTTTATAAGATCACCCCTCCACTTT
CASSLFIRSPLHF
>few|TRBV6-1|TRBJ2-1|-
TGTGCCAGCAGTGATCTCGTCGGGGCCCCATCGCGTCGGGAGCAGTTCTTC
CASSDLVGAPSRREQFF
>few|TRBV19|TRBJ2-1|TRBD2
TGTGCCAGTAGCAGACTAGCGGGAGGGACGTACAATGAGCAGTTCTTC
CASSRLAGGTYNEQFF
>few|TRBV15|TRBJ2-2|-
TGTGCCACCAGCAGAGCAGGGGACCCGAAGACCGGGGAGCTGTTTTTT
CATSRAGDPKTGELFF
>-|TRBV6-1|TRBJ1-1|-
TGTGCCAGCAGTGATCCGGAATCTTGGTTGAACACTGAAGCTTTCTTT
CASSDPESWLNTEAFF